The following is a T cell receptor (beta chain) sequence with its context. Its antigen is not known. TCRdb's copy holds only in-frame clones and misses some; the assay was immunoSEQ multiplex PCR. The sample lists about 22,000 clones, approximately 80% occurring once. The data are from a study of T cells in narcolepsy. Study findings and constraints: In some patient and control memory CD4+ samples, autoreactive clones were absent. Blood of same and different patients, but not healthy controls, reportedly held recurring autoreactive clonotypes.

The TCR originated in a human donor in good health. The sequencing input was memory (CD45RA-) CD4+ T cells from blood.

The CDR3 nucleotides are TGTGCCAGCAGCCAACCCTCTAGCGGGGGGGCAGATACGCAGTATTTT. Amino acids: CASSQPSSGGADTQYF. The chain recombines TRBV4-2 with TRBJ2-3; 12 bases are a match to TRBD2. Germline CDR1 is LGHNA and CDR2 is YNFKEQ. The CDR3 length is 16 residues. The V and J ends lost 2 bases and 4 bases, in that order; junction bases with no gene match: 4.